This TCR beta chain was observed in a study of radiotherapy plus CTLA-4 blockade in lung cancer. About the study: Objective responses occurred in 18% of patients; over 30% had disease control.

Ipilimumab CTLA-4 blockade and focal radiation were given to patients with chemo-refractory metastatic non-small-cell lung cancer. The assay was immunoSEQ multiplex PCR, and TCRdb's table has in-frame clones only and misses some. The sample records 90,000 to 100,000 clones, approximately 74% being singletons. About this clone itself: Its specificity is not known.

Study conclusions and caveats: Expansion of tumor-derived TCR clones was observed in blood after radiotherapy plus ipilimumab. Among reported predictors of response, early blood T cell clone dynamics with interferon-beta performed best.

V lost 4 bases to trimming and J lost 8 bases; unmatched junction nucleotides: 9. The CDR3 sequence is 14 residues long. CDR1 and CDR2 (germline): SGHRS, YFSETQ. This receptor was taken from a human donor with non-small cell lung cancer who had a partial response to radiotherapy plus ipilimumab. Some clones in this sample may be carry-over from other donors' samples. The chain links TRBV5-1 to TRBJ2-1, with 7 bases identical to TRBD2. Material: peripheral blood, obtained from a patient treated with radiotherapy plus ipilimumab. The CDR3 nucleotides are TGCGCCAGCAGCGACAGCCGCCGGGGGGATGAGCAGTTCTTC. This gives the protein CASSDSRRGDEQFF.